This TCR delta chain is drawn from a study of gamma-delta T cells after stem cell transplantation. CDR3 length: 20 amino acids. The germline V gene encodes CDR1 TSWWSYY and CDR2 QGS. TCRdb re-processed the RT-PCR reads via CATT. The data show 2,000 to 3,000 delta-chain clones, 3% to 3.5% seen once. Comment on this clone: The protein TCRdb lists belongs to a much larger clone and differs from this DNA's translation at residue 3, which points to a read error; the protein shown is made from the DNA.

The sequencing input was gamma-delta T cells. This chain connects TRDV1 to TRDJ1; 10 positions agree with TRDD3. The TCR originated in a human donor. It is not recorded whose cells these are; they may come from a transplant donor. The CDR3 here is CAPGIRIFLAYWGMSGKLIF. In DNA form, the CDR3 reads TGTGCTCCTGGGATCCGAATATTCCTCGCGTACTGGGGGATGAGTGGGAAACTCATCTTT.